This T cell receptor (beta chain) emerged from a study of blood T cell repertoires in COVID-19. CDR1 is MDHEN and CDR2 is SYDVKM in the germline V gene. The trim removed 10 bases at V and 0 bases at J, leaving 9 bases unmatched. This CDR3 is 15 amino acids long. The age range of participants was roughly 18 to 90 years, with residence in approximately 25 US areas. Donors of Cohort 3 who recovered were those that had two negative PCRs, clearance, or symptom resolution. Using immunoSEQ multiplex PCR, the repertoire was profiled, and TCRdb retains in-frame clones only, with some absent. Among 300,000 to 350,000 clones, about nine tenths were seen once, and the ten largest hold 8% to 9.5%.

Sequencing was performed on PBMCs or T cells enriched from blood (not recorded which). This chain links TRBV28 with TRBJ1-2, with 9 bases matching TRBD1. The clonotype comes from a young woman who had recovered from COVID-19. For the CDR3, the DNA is TGTGCCACCCGTGGACAGGGGAAAACTAACTATGGCTACACCTTC. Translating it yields CATRGQGKTNYGYTF.